The 15 T cell receptor beta chains below were found in one sample sequenced in a study of blood T cell repertoires in COVID-19 (dated by TCRdb to about 2020). The library was generated by the immunoSEQ multiplex PCR assay. TCRdb re-hosts the immuneACCESS table, in-frame sequences only. Its copies lack some clones; in the studies checked, an unresolved V gene accounts for under half of them, and the cause for the rest is not known. For this sample the table gives a few hundred thousand clones, of which about nine tenths were detected only once. About 3% of the sample is in the top ten clones. Input material: peripheral blood. Every receptor here comes from a woman aged 25 to 39 with active or convalescent COVID-19.

This chain connects TRBV7-8 to TRBJ2-5; 8 nucleotides align to TRBD2. The CDR3 has 15 amino acids. The germline gives CDR1 SGHVS, CDR2 FQNEAQ. Trimming took 1 base from V and 3 from J; bases not matched to a gene: 4. The CDR3 sequence is CASSLVAGGKETQYF. In DNA, the CDR3 is TGTGCCAGCAGCTTAGTCGCGGGGGGTAAAGAGACCCAGTACTTC.

This chain uses TRBV6-2 or TRBV6-3 with TRBJ1-5; no clear D. There are 15 residues in the CDR3. Between the trimmed V and J ends, which lost 6 bases and 6 bases, there was a span of 18 bases. CDR1 MNHEY and CDR2 SVGEGT come from the germline V gene. The CDR3 coding sequence is TGTGCCAGCAGCCATGTCCCTGGGGAGGGTCAGCCCCAGCATTTT. Its translation is CASSHVPGEGQPQHF.

The CDR3 here is CASSIRSWTVGTNYGYTF. As DNA, the CDR3 is TGTGCCAGTAGTATAAGGAGTTGGACAGTTGGGACTAACTATGGCTACACCTTC. The chain links TRBV19 to TRBJ1-2; D is perhaps TRBD1 (6 bases). V was trimmed by 2 bases and J by 0 bases, leaving 19 bases between them. The germline V gene encodes CDR1 LNHDA and CDR2 SQIVND (reference sequence). The CDR3 totals 18 residues. Drawing the rest from reference TRBV19 and TRBJ1-2, the complete variable domain is DGGITQSPKYLFRKEGQNVTLSCEQNLNHDAMYWYRQDPGQGLRLIYYSQIVNDFQKGDIAEGYSVSREKKESFPLTVTSAQKNPTAFYLCASSIRSWTVGTNYGYTFGSGTRLTVV.

The chain has TRBV11-1 and TRBJ2-3, with a tentative D call TRBD2 (5 bases). V dropped 5 bases and J dropped 6 bases, with 9 bases sitting between them. This CDR3 spans 12 amino acids. Germline CDR1 SGHAT, CDR2 FQDESV (reference sequence). The CDR3 sequence is CASSDPGDTQYF. The DNA for the CDR3 is TGTGCCAGCAGCGATCCGGGGGATACGCAGTATTTT.

The chain combines TRBV7-2 with TRBJ1-1; no definite D call. The CDR3 is 12 amino acids. The germline V gene has CDR1 SGHTA and CDR2 FQGNSA. The V end lost 4 bases, the J end lost 11 bases, and 14 bases lay between the germline ends. DNA for the CDR3: TGTGCCAGCAGCTCTCCCCTTTCGAGCGCTTTCTTT. Translation gives CASSSPLSSAFF.

This clone appeared once. The chain couples TRBV19 to TRBJ1-4; TRBD1 matches at 7 bases. Germline values: CDR1 LNHDA, CDR2 SQIVND (reference sequence). The CDR3 covers 16 residues. This CDR3 reads CAQYRDSCSTNEKLFF. The CDR3 DNA reads TGTGCGCAGTACCGGGACAGCTGTTCAACTAATGAAAAACTGTTTTTT.

The V gene is TRBV5-1, the J gene TRBJ1-3; D perhaps matches TRBD1 (6 bases). V lost 3 bases to trimming and J lost 3 bases, with 10 bases between them. The CDR3 is 14 residues long. Germline V gene data show CDR1 as SGHRS and CDR2 as YFSETQ. CDR3 nucleotides: TGCGCCAGCAGCTCACAGGGTTTTGGAAACACCATATATTTT. Protein: CASSSQGFGNTIYF. The full variable domain, in which reference TRBV5-1 and TRBJ1-3 provide the parts outside the CDR3, is KAGVTQTPRYLIKTRGQQVTLSCSPISGHRSVSWYQQTPGQGLQFLFEYFSETQRNKGNFPGRFSGRQFSNSRSEMNVSTLELGDSALYLCASSSQGFGNTIYFGEGSWLTVV.

The chain links TRBV5-6 to TRBJ1-1; maybe TRBD1 (6 bases). Germline V gives CDR1 SGHDT, CDR2 YYEEEE. This CDR3 has 18 residues. V lost 2 bases and J lost 0, with 20 bases in between. The CDR3 here is CASSFWGPGRAMNTEAFF. In nucleotides, the CDR3 is TGTGCCAGCAGCTTTTGGGGGCCGGGCAGGGCAATGAACACTGAAGCTTTCTTT. Looking up the rest from reference TRBV5-6 and TRBJ1-1 gives the full variable domain: DAGVTQSPTHLIKTRGQQVTLRCSPKSGHDTVSWYQQALGQGPQFIFQYYEEEERQRGNFPDRFSGHQFPNYSSELNVNALLLGDSALYLCASSFWGPGRAMNTEAFFGQGTRLTVV.

The chain uses TRBV5-6 and TRBJ2-7; tentatively, D is TRBD1 (6 bases). The V gene lost 4 bases and the J gene lost 1 base, with 12 bases spanning the gap. The CDR3 is 14 amino acids. Germline CDR1 reads SGHDT; CDR2 reads YYEEEE. CDR3 residues: CASSLSDSSYEQYF. The CDR3 DNA sequence: TGTGCCAGCAGCCTTTCGGACAGTTCCTACGAGCAGTACTTC.

The gene calls are TRBV3-1 (or the pseudogene TRBV3-2) and TRBJ2-5; 8 bases align to TRBD2. The trim removed 1 base at V and 4 bases at J, leaving 2 bases unmatched. The germline gives CDR1 LGHDT, CDR2 YNNKEL (reference sequence). This CDR3 has 14 amino acids. In DNA form, the CDR3 reads TGTGCCAGCAGCCAAGCGGGGGGGCCAGAGACCCAGTACTTC. Protein sequence: CASSQAGGPETQYF.

The rearrangement links TRBV3-1 (or the pseudogene TRBV3-2) to TRBJ1-5, with unresolved D. The CDR3 totals 13 residues. Per germline, CDR1 LGHDT and CDR2 YNNKEL (reference sequence). Deletions cut 4 bases from V and 4 bases from J, with 8 bases between. CDR3 nucleotides: TGTGCCAGCAGCCTCCAGTTTAATCAGCCCCAGCATTTT. Translated: CASSLQFNQPQHF.

This clone has a single count. The CDR3 DNA is TGTGCCAGCAGCGTGAACGGGGGGGCAACCGGGGAGCTGTTTTTT. Residues: CASSVNGGATGELFF. This chain joins TRBV9 and TRBJ2-2, with TRBD2 matching 8 bases. The CDR3 consists of 15 residues. The germline gives CDR1 SGDLS, CDR2 YYNGEE. The trim removed 2 bases at V and 5 bases at J, leaving 5 bases unmatched.

The chain uses TRBV7-2 and TRBJ1-6; TRBD1 aligns across 7 bases. J lost 15 bases, V lost 5 bases, and 7 bases had no gene match. This CDR3 region has 12 residues. CDR1 and CDR2 from the germline V gene are SGHTA and FQGNSA. The CDR3 spells CASSRDRGSLHF. CDR3 nucleotides: TGTGCCAGCAGCCGGGACAGAGGTAGCCTCCACTTT. The complete variable domain, with remaining parts taken from reference TRBV7-2 and TRBJ1-6, reads GAGVSQSPSNKVTEKGKDVELRCDPISGHTALYWYRQSLGQGLEFLIYFQGNSAPDKSGLPSDRFSAERTGGSVSTLTIQRTQQEDSAVYLCASSRDRGSLHFGNGTRLTVT.

J is TRBJ1-1 and V is TRBV30; D is unclear. The CDR3 sequence is 15 residues long. The V end lost 1 base, the J end lost 0 bases, and 12 bases lay between the germline ends. Per the germline V gene, CDR1 is GTSNPN and CDR2 is SVGIG (reference sequence). In DNA, the CDR3 is TGTGCCTGGAGTGCCAATACGGGAGTGAACACTGAAGCTTTCTTT. Encoded protein: CAWSANTGVNTEAFF. The variable domain in full, completed from reference TRBV30 and TRBJ1-1, reads SQTIHQWPATLVQPVGSPLSLECTVEGTSNPNLYWYRQAAGRGLQLLFYSVGIGQISSEVPQNLSASRPQDRQFILSSKKLLLSDSGFYLCAWSANTGVNTEAFFGQGTRLTVV.

The rearrangement joins TRBV4-3 to TRBJ2-7, with a weak D call TRBD2 (5 bases). The germline V gene encodes CDR1 LGHNA and CDR2 YSLEER. The CDR3 has 15 residues. Trimming removed 0 bases from V and 1 base from J, with 10 bases in between. CDR3 sequence: CASSQEGGTSYEQYF. The CDR3 nucleotides are TGCGCCAGCAGCCAAGAAGGAGGCACTTCCTACGAGCAGTACTTC.